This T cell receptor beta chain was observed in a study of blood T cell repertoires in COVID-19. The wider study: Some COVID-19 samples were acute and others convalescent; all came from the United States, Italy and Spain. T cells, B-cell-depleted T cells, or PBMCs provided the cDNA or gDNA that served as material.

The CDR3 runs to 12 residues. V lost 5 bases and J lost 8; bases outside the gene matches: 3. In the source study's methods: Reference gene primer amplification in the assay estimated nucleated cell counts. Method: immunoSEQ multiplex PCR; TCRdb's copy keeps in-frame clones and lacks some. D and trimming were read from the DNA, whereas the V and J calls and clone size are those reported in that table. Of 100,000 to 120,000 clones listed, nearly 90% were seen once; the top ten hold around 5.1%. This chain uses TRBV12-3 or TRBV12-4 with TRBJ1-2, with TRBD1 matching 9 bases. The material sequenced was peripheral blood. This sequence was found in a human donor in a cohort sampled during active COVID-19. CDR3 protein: CASSGDRVGYTF. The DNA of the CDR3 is TGTGCCAGCAGTGGGGACAGGGTAGGCTACACCTTC.